A single T cell receptor (beta chain) is shown here with its context. Its antigen is unknown. No much larger clone exists at a distance of one base, and base qualities are not known. The sample originates from a study of shared clonotypes between healthy human individuals (TCRdb year 2020). About the full investigation: The cohort included three men and a couple of women between 18 and 49 years of age. The study deeply sequenced blood TCR repertoires of about five healthy adults to estimate repertoire size and the extent of clonotype sharing between individuals. Libraries were prepared and TCR repertoires were sequenced by different laboratories using diverse techniques, in order to increase sequencing depth and limit assay-specific biases. Per donor, leukapheresis produced somewhere between about 0.9 and 9.5 billion PBMCs. The full study reports these points: Pairwise subsampling led to the expectation that sequencing depth would affect the degree of clonotype sharing among donors. Sampling was restricted to blood, and TCR repertoires in tissue are likely to differ from TCR repertoires in blood. Because the study included a small number of donors, the genetic and exposure-history diversity represented was limited.

There are 13 amino acids in the CDR3, from cysteine to phenylalanine inclusive. Left in the record is the CDR3 DNA by itself, 39 bases read in frame from the first base. V loses 3 bases, J loses 7 bases, and the germline ends lie 12 bases apart. CDR1 and CDR2, per the germline V gene, are MNHNS and SASEGT. Using the deep immunoSEQ assay, TCR CDR3 regions were amplified from genomic DNA by multiplex PCR. Genomic DNA extracted from each cell subset was distributed evenly over all wells of several immunoSEQ 96-well plates, and each plate served as one replicate. For unsorted PBMC, each replicate PCR was loaded with 300 to 350 ng genomic DNA, equivalent to tens of thousands of T cell genomes. Genomic DNA from unsorted PBMC was sequenced over ten immunoSEQ deep assay plates. Purified libraries were quantified with a Qubit 3.0 fluorometer, sized on a Bioanalyzer 2100, and re-quantified with the KAPA Library Quantification kit. A separate single-read 150-cycle Illumina NextSeq 550 flow cell was used to sequence each immunoSEQ 96-well plate. Per the original workflow: The immunoSEQ output contained only junctional sequences without quality scores, so filtering could not match that applied to full-length reads. To assign V/J genes and CDR3, sequences were annotated using PyIR, a Python wrapper for IgBLAST v1.9, with IMGT germline references. Reads were filtered out if the reads had weak V/J assignments (E-value above 1e-6), no CDR3, stop codons, out-of-frame junctions, or ambiguous translated residues. A V3J clonotype was defined by an identical inferred V gene, J gene, and CDR3 amino acid sequence. Percentage overlap between repertoires was calculated by dividing the number of shared unique clonotypes by the size of the smaller repertoire. Richness of each repertoire was evaluated using RTK rarefaction, the Chao1 estimator, and Recon v2.1 estimates of unobserved clonotypes. This immuneACCESS table, as held by TCRdb, lists in-frame sequences with V and J called but not all clones. Of the missing ones, under half trace to an unresolved V gene in checked studies; the others have no known cause. D and trimming come from the DNA, and the V and J calls and clone size come from that table. The sample table lists around 450,000 clones, roughly 80% of them with a count of one. The ten largest account for less than 15% of the sample.

Donors were healthy HIV-negative adults with no recently reported acute infections or vaccinations. Every donor was a Caucasian adult residing in Nashville, Tennessee, USA. For unsorted samples, approximately 81 million PBMCs were counted, and genomic DNA was extracted using the QIAamp DNA Blood Mini kit. Blood was obtained by leukapheresis, after which PBMCs were separated by Ficoll-Histopaque density gradient centrifugation and cryopreserved in liquid nitrogen vapor phase. This receptor was taken from a woman aged 40 to 49 in good health. Some clones in this sample may be carry-over from other donors' samples. Sequenced input: PBMCs. The sequence is built from TRBV6-1 and TRBJ1-1; TRBD1 is a possible D gene, resting on 5 matching bases. The DNA is as follows: TGTGCCAGCAGTGAGGACACCTTTGATGAAGCTTTCTTT. Translated, it gives CASSEDTFDEAFF.